The 26 T cell receptor beta chains presented below share a single source sample, sequenced in a study of control samples from healthy donors and cancer patients. The repertoire was sequenced with immunoSEQ multiplex PCR; TCRdb's copy has only in-frame clones and lacks some. The table has some 120,000 clones, roughly 87% seen once. The sequencing sample was made of blood. The receptors originated from a young man in good health.

CDR3 amino acids: CASTWVGTDTQYF. The CDR3 nucleotides are TGTGCCAGCACCTGGGTAGGCACAGATACGCAGTATTTT. This rearrangement joins TRBV6-5 to TRBJ2-3; D is unclear. The CDR3 consists of 13 residues. CDR1 MNHEY and CDR2 SVGAGI come from the germline V gene. Trimming stripped 7 bases from V and 1 base from J, with 9 bases between.

This clone was seen only once. The chain links TRBV10-3 to TRBJ1-1; D is ambiguous. The germline V and J ends were trimmed by 4 bases and 4 bases, with 13 bases remaining between them. The germline V gene has CDR1 ENHRY and CDR2 SYGVKD. The CDR3 has 14 residues. The CDR3 spells CAISGGVLGTEAFF. Written as DNA, the CDR3 is TGTGCCATCAGTGGAGGAGTGTTAGGCACTGAAGCTTTCTTT.

The chain joins TRBV27 to TRBJ2-7; TRBD1 matches 10 bases. The CDR3 is 15 amino acids. V lost 4 bases, J lost 4 bases, and 7 bases stayed unmatched. The V gene's germline CDR1 is MNHEY and CDR2 SMNVEV (reference sequence). The CDR3 is CASSSQRQGAYEQYF. The DNA of the CDR3 is TGTGCCAGCAGTTCTCAACGACAGGGGGCTTACGAGCAGTACTTC.

This chain's CDR3 is CASSLAVGNYGYTF. As DNA, the CDR3 is TGCGCCAGCAGCTTGGCCGTAGGGAACTATGGCTACACCTTC. The chain combines TRBV5-1 with TRBJ1-2; D is unresolved. V was shortened by 0 bases and J by 2 bases, with 8 bases between the two germline ends. Germline lookup yields CDR1 SGHRS and CDR2 YFSETQ. The CDR3 extends over 14 amino acids.

The chain employs TRBV9 and TRBJ1-2; D gene unclear. The CDR3 spans 14 residues. With 5 bases removed from V and 4 bases from J, the gap between germline ends came to 15 bases. CDR1 is SGDLS and CDR2 is YYNGEE in the germline V gene. CDR3 in DNA: TGTGCCAGCAGTCCTGCCCCCGGCGGCTATGGCTACACCTTC. This sequence encodes CASSPAPGGYGYTF.

The J gene is TRBJ2-7, the V gene TRBV6-5; the match to TRBD1 covers 8 bases. The junction had 1 base not matched to a gene; V was cut back by 1 base and J by 2 bases. The CDR3 length is 14 residues. Per the germline V gene, CDR1 is MNHEY and CDR2 is SVGAGI. CDR3 loop: CASSYLDRAYEQYF. CDR3 nucleotide sequence: TGTGCCAGCAGTTACTTGGACAGGGCCTACGAGCAGTACTTC.

V and J are TRBV13 and TRBJ2-1, with D maybe TRBD1 (5 bases). V was cut by 5 bases and J by 4 bases, with 18 bases left in between. Germline values: CDR1 PRHDT, CDR2 FYEKMQ (reference sequence). The CDR3 length is 16 residues. The CDR3 nucleotides read TGTGCCAGCAGCCCACGCTCAGGTCAGGGATACAATGAGCAGTTCTTC. Its translation is CASSPRSGQGYNEQFF.

The chain recombines TRBV7-9 with TRBJ2-2, with 11 bases lining up with TRBD2. Germline V gene lookup returns CDR1 SEHNR and CDR2 FQNEAQ (reference sequence). The CDR3 loop spans 16 amino acids. Unmatched junction bases numbered 4, after V lost 0 bases and J lost 7 bases. The CDR3 bases are TGTGCCAGCAGCTTAGCTGCTAGCGGGAGGCACGGGGAGCTGTTTTTT. Encoded protein: CASSLAASGRHGELFF.

The chain employs TRBV7-6 and TRBJ2-1; 7 bases match TRBD2. The V segment lost 1 base and the J segment 7 bases; nucleotides outside the gene matches: 13. This CDR3 has 17 amino acids. Germline V lookup: CDR1 SGHVS, CDR2 FNYEAQ. CDR3 sequence reads: CASSLGGFVGGPNEQFF. For the CDR3, the DNA is TGTGCCAGCAGCTTAGGAGGGTTCGTGGGAGGGCCGAATGAGCAGTTCTTC. The entire variable domain, with the rest obtained from reference TRBV7-6 and TRBJ2-1, is as follows: GAGVSQSPRYKVTKRGQDVALRCDPISGHVSLYWYRQALGQGPEFLTYFNYEAQQDKSGLPNDRFSAERPEGSISTLTIQRTEQRDSAMYRCASSLGGFVGGPNEQFFGPGTRLTVL.

V gene TRBV5-1 combines with J gene TRBJ2-7, with 7 bases identical to TRBD2. The V segment lost 7 bases and the J segment 5 bases; nucleotides outside the gene matches: 18. The CDR3 is made up of 16 amino acids. Germline V CDR1 and CDR2: SGHRS, YFSETQ. CDR3: CASGSFGGGSPNEQYF. The CDR3 DNA reads TGCGCCAGCGGATCCTTCGGAGGCGGGAGTCCCAACGAGCAGTACTTC.

The rearrangement uses TRBV7-2 and TRBJ2-3; D gene unclear. The V end was cut by 1 base, the J end by 1 base, with 6 bases between. This CDR3 contains 14 residues. Germline lookup yields CDR1 SGHTA and CDR2 FQGNSA. The CDR3 protein is CASSLVAGTDTQYF. As DNA, the CDR3 is TGTGCCAGCAGCTTAGTCGCCGGCACAGATACGCAGTATTTT.

This clone was counted once. The chain combines TRBV10-3 with TRBJ1-2; 10 nucleotides agree with TRBD1. Germline trimming cut 4 bases from V and 9 bases from J; bases unmatched to any gene: 5. Germline assignment: CDR1 ENHRY and CDR2 SYGVKD. This CDR3 region has 13 residues. In nucleotides, the CDR3 is TGTGCCATCAGTGGGTGGGACAGGGGTCGCTACACCTTC. Its protein is CAISGWDRGRYTF.

The V call is TRBV27, the J call TRBJ1-2, with 7 bases fitting TRBD1. Germline-derived CDR1 and CDR2 are MNHEY and SMNVEV (reference sequence). The V gene end was trimmed by 6 bases and the J gene end by 1 base; junction bases not matched to a gene: 5. The CDR3 covers 14 residues. CDR3 loop: CASSWDRDNYGYTF. The DNA of the CDR3 is TGTGCCAGCAGCTGGGACAGAGATAACTATGGCTACACCTTC.

The rearrangement links TRBV28 to TRBJ1-6; D is undetermined. The CDR3 has 12 amino acids. CDR1 is MDHEN and CDR2 is SYDVKM in the germline V gene. V lost 2 bases and J lost 7, with 3 bases in between. The CDR3, as DNA: TGTGCCAGCAGTTTAAGAAATTCACCCCTCCACTTT. It translates to CASSLRNSPLHF.

In its sample, this clone was seen once. The chain employs TRBV25-1 and TRBJ1-1, with a possible D match to TRBD1 (6 bases). The CDR3 spans 14 residues. The germline gives CDR1 MGHDK, CDR2 SYGVNS. Between the trimmed V and J ends, which lost 5 bases and 9 bases, there was a span of 19 bases. In DNA form, the CDR3 reads TGTGCCAGCAGTAAAAGTTTATGGGGGCTCAAAGCTTTCTTT. Translation: CASSKSLWGLKAFF.

V gene TRBV27 combines with J gene TRBJ2-5, with 8 bases lining up with TRBD1. The CDR3 totals 16 residues. The germline CDR1 and CDR2 sequences are MNHEY and SMNVEV (reference sequence). Germline trimming cut 3 bases from V and 1 base from J; bases unmatched to any gene: 7. In nucleotides, the CDR3 is TGTGCCAGCAGTTTTGGCCAGGGGGCTTTCCAAGAGACCCAGTACTTC. As protein: CASSFGQGAFQETQYF.

The rearrangement joins TRBV5-4 to TRBJ1-2, with TRBD1 matching over 9 bases. The germline gives CDR1 SGHNT, CDR2 YYREEE (reference sequence). This CDR3 spans 15 amino acids. After removal of 4 bases from V and 4 bases from J, the junction contained 8 bases not matched to a gene. The CDR3 region has the DNA TGTGCCAGCAGCCCCCGGACAGGGGTCTCCTATGGCTACACCTTC. This sequence encodes CASSPRTGVSYGYTF.

This sequence joins TRBV15 and TRBJ1-3; no reliable D call. The CDR3 is 16 residues long. Germline CDR1 LNHNV, CDR2 YYDKDF (reference sequence). The V and J ends lost 3 bases and 0 bases respectively, with 12 bases between them. The CDR3 sequence is CATSRTPRGSGNTIYF. The CDR3 nucleotides read TGTGCCACCAGCAGGACGCCACGGGGCTCTGGAAACACCATATATTTT.

The V gene is TRBV23-1, the J gene TRBJ1-1; D uncertain. TRBV23-1 counts as an open reading frame of uncertain function. The CDR3 spans 13 residues. The V end was cut by 2 bases, the J end by 1 base, with 5 bases between. The CDR3 region is CASSQTENTEAFF. The CDR3 DNA follows: TGCGCCAGCAGTCAAACAGAGAACACTGAAGCTTTCTTT.

This chain uses TRBV11-2 with TRBJ2-3; TRBD2 matches 7 bases. This CDR3 region has 14 residues. V trimming: 7 bases; J trimming: 2 bases; junction bases outside the gene matches: 6. Germline V lookup: CDR1 SGHAT, CDR2 FQNNGV. CDR3 sequence: CASMWGGNTDTQYF. CDR3 in DNA: TGTGCCAGCATGTGGGGGGGGAACACAGATACGCAGTATTTT.

As for this clone: The CDR3 carries no conserved terminal phenylalanine or tryptophan, so it likely arises from a read error. Because the CDR3's place on the DNA is in doubt, the DNA is left out and the CDR3 is given as listed by TCRdb. The chain recombines TRBV7-8 with TRBJ2-7; the table's D call, TRBD1, was not checked against the DNA. With termini counted, the CDR3 has 13 amino acids. Per germline, CDR1 SGHVS and CDR2 FQNEAQ. The CDR3 reads CASSPNSRDTQNL.

This chain uses TRBV19 with TRBJ2-1; D gene uncertain. Trimming left V 5 bases short and J 7 bases short, with 21 bases between. CDR3 length: 16 residues. From germline, CDR1 is LNHDA and CDR2 SQIVND (reference sequence). The CDR3 coding sequence is TGTGCCAGTAGTGCCCGACTTGTAACCGCTACTAATGAGCAGTTCTTC. This sequence encodes CASSARLVTATNEQFF.

V and J are TRBV12-3 or TRBV12-4 and TRBJ2-7; 7 positions agree with TRBD2. This CDR3 spans 12 amino acids. V shed 5 bases, J shed 5 bases, and the junction held 3 bases outside the gene matches. The CDR3 is CASSPGLDEQYF. The CDR3 nucleotides read TGTGCCAGCAGTCCCGGACTAGACGAGCAGTACTTC.

The chain has TRBV29-1 and TRBJ1-6; D may be TRBD1 (5 bases). Trimming removed 0 bases at V and 16 bases at J, with 13 bases between. The CDR3 is made up of 12 amino acids. Germline loops: CDR1 SQVTM, CDR2 ANQGSEA. The DNA for the CDR3 is TGCAGCGTTGAAGATCTTACGGGGCTACTCCACTTT. Its protein is CSVEDLTGLLHF.

This clone was observed a few times. V is TRBV28 and J is TRBJ2-5; D gene uncertain. CDR3 length: 11 amino acids. Trimming cost V 3 bases and J 4 bases, with 3 bases left between them. The germline V gene encodes CDR1 MDHEN and CDR2 SYDVKM. CDR3 loop: CASSFGETQYF. DNA of the CDR3: TGTGCCAGCAGTTTCGGAGAGACCCAGTACTTC.

The chain has TRBV7-2 and TRBJ2-1; D gene unclear. CDR1 and CDR2 (germline): SGHTA, FQGNSA. Trimming stripped 7 bases from V and 7 bases from J, with 17 bases between. This CDR3 spans 14 amino acids. CDR3 protein: CASIPVALMNEQFF. CDR3 nucleotides: TGTGCCAGCATCCCAGTGGCGTTAATGAATGAGCAGTTCTTC.